This TCR beta chain was retrieved from a study of Ad26.COV2.S vaccination and SARS-CoV-2 variants. Study as a whole: The trial was COV1001 and the donor's arm was Ad26.COV2.S. Findings of the study overall: Participants given vaccine showed non-spike TCR breadth similar to that of placebo recipients.

This CDR3 spans 15 amino acids. CDR1 and CDR2 (germline): MNHEY, SVGEGT. Trimming stripped 2 bases from V and 6 bases from J, with 11 bases between. Assay used: immunoSEQ multiplex PCR; TCRdb lists only in-frame clones, some missing. The table has some 420,000 clones, roughly 90% seen once. Treatment denoted: roughly 18 received Ad26.COV2.S at low or high dose, single or two shots; about 5 received placebo; per-sample allocation not given. Sampling was performed 63 days after the first vaccine or placebo injection. Notes on this clone: Its target is unknown.

The receptor was isolated from a person aged 18-65 years who received the Ad26.COV2.S COVID-19 vaccine or a placebo. This chain uses TRBV6-2 or TRBV6-3 with TRBJ1-6; D is perhaps TRBD1 (5 bases). The sample consisted of peripheral blood, taken in a trial of Ad26.COV2.S vaccine versus placebo. CDR3 sequence: CASSYQGPRNSPLHF. Written as DNA, the CDR3 is TGTGCCAGCAGTTACCAGGGACCGCGTAATTCACCCCTCCACTTT.